The 19 T cell receptor beta chains given below trace back to one sample, sequenced in a study of T-cell memory formation after mild COVID-19. MiXCR was run by TCRdb on the 5' RACE reads, yielding one entry per CDR3 protein. The repertoire consists of fewer than 650,000 distinct CDR3 sequences, with 17% occurring once and the leading ten covering roughly 8.2%. Sequencing was carried out using PBMCs or a T cell subset sorted from them (not recorded which). The origin of the receptors is an adult woman who had mild COVID-19 (a few samples of this study predate the infection). Cell type and time point are not known.

J is TRBJ2-5 and V is TRBV28, with unresolved D. Trimming left V 4 bases short and J 2 bases short, with 11 bases between. CDR3 length equals 14 residues. Germline V CDR1 and CDR2: MDHEN, SYDVKM. The CDR3 loop reads CASSSPEPQETQYF. Written as DNA, the CDR3 is TGTGCCAGCAGTTCCCCGGAGCCACAAGAGACCCAGTACTTC.

V usage is TRBV6-5 and J usage is TRBJ2-7; possibly TRBD2 for D (7 bases). The CDR3 is 15 amino acids. CDR1 and CDR2 (germline): MNHEY, SVGAGI. The V end was cut by 6 bases, the J end by 0 bases, with 15 bases between. CDR3 coding DNA: TGTGCCAGCAGCCGCGGGGGCCCAAGCTCCTACGAGCAGTACTTC. It specifies CASSRGGPSSYEQYF.

A few counts support this clonotype. J is TRBJ1-1 and V is TRBV7-6; D unresolved. This CDR3 has 15 residues. V was cut by 4 bases and J by 2 bases, with 14 bases left in between. The germline gives CDR1 SGHVS, CDR2 FNYEAQ. The CDR3 loop is CASSSPPGGNTEAFF. The CDR3 nucleotides read TGTGCCAGCAGCTCCCCCCCAGGAGGAAACACTGAAGCTTTCTTT.

This clonotype was found a few times. This chain connects TRBV5-1 to TRBJ2-2; D is ambiguous. The V gene lost 4 bases and the J gene lost 0 bases, with 13 bases spanning the gap. Germline V gene lookup returns CDR1 SGHRS and CDR2 YFSETQ. There are 16 residues in the CDR3. The CDR3 here is CASSSRRDANTGELFF. The CDR3 DNA reads as TGCGCCAGCAGCAGCAGACGAGACGCGAACACCGGGGAGCTGTTTTTT.

The chain employs TRBV9 and TRBJ2-3; 13 bases line up with TRBD2. The CDR3 contains 17 residues. Germline assignment: CDR1 SGDLS and CDR2 YYNGEE. The trim removed 1 base at V and 4 bases at J, leaving 6 bases unmatched. CDR3 protein: CASSVRGLAGVPDTQYF. Written as DNA, the CDR3 is TGTGCCAGCAGCGTAAGAGGACTAGCGGGAGTTCCAGATACGCAGTATTTT. Full variable domain (outside the CDR3, taken from reference TRBV9 and TRBJ2-3): DSGVTQTPKHLITATGQRVTLRCSPRSGDLSVYWYQQSLDQGLQFLIQYYNGEERAKGNILERFSAQQFPDLHSELNLSSLELGDSALYFCASSVRGLAGVPDTQYFGPGTRLTVL.

The chain links TRBV20-1 to TRBJ1-2, with TRBD1 as a possible D gene (6 bases). CDR1 is DFQATT and CDR2 is SNEGSKA in the germline V gene (reference sequence). The ends were cut back, 6 bases at V and 3 bases at J, with 17 bases in the middle. The CDR3 loop spans 14 amino acids. DNA of the CDR3: TGCAGTGCCCGAAATGGGGGCGGTGACTATGGCTACACCTTC. Translation: CSARNGGGDYGYTF.

This clonotype occurred a few times. The chain carries TRBV7-9 and TRBJ1-2; no reliable D call. The ends were cut back, 1 base at V and 6 bases at J, with 12 bases in the middle. CDR1 SEHNR and CDR2 FQNEAQ come from the germline V gene (reference sequence). The CDR3 has 14 amino acids. CDR3 residues: CASSLVARKDGYTF. CDR3 DNA sequence: TGTGCCAGCAGCTTAGTAGCCCGGAAGGATGGCTACACCTTC.

The chain joins TRBV9 to TRBJ1-3; D ambiguous. The CDR3 runs to 20 residues. V was cut by 0 bases and J by 0 bases, with 22 bases left in between. Germline loops: CDR1 SGDLS, CDR2 YYNGEE. This chain's CDR3 is CASSVDRGEGKPLSGNTIYF. CDR3 nucleotides: TGTGCCAGCAGCGTAGATAGAGGAGAAGGGAAACCCCTCTCTGGAAACACCATATATTTT.

The genes are TRBV7-9 and TRBJ2-1; D is undetermined. CDR3 length: 12 amino acids. From germline, CDR1 is SEHNR and CDR2 FQNEAQ (reference sequence). V lost 0 bases, J lost 8 bases, and 5 bases lay in between. The DNA for the CDR3 is TGTGCCAGCAGCTTAGCGAGGCATGAGCAGTTCTTC. It yields the protein CASSLARHEQFF.

This clonotype has ten or more counts. This chain joins TRBV5-1 and TRBJ1-1; D is unclear. Looked up from germline, CDR1 is SGHRS and CDR2 is YFSETQ. V lost 0 bases and J 1 base, leaving 4 bases between the germline ends. The CDR3 is made up of 13 amino acids. This CDR3 reads CASSLVPNTEAFF. CDR3 sequence (DNA): TGCGCCAGCAGCTTGGTTCCGAACACTGAAGCTTTCTTT.

The J gene is TRBJ2-7, the V gene TRBV9; weak D call: TRBD1 (7 bases). Trimming cost V 3 bases and J 2 bases, with 18 bases left between them. The CDR3 has 16 amino acids. Germline loops: CDR1 SGDLS, CDR2 YYNGEE. CDR3 sequence: CASSDRQGGYAYEQYF. The CDR3, as DNA: TGTGCCAGCAGCGACCGACAGGGAGGATATGCCTACGAGCAGTACTTC.

This clonotype showed up many times. The chain links TRBV18 to TRBJ2-4, with 7 bases aligning to TRBD2. The CDR3 totals 15 residues. J gave up 7 bases and V 2 bases, and 8 bases lay outside the gene matches. Germline V gene data show CDR1 as KGHSH and CDR2 as LQKENI. CDR3 amino acids: CASSPTGGFGNIQYF. The CDR3 nucleotides read TGTGCCAGCTCACCAACGGGGGGATTCGGGAACATTCAGTACTTC.

This clonotype was picked up many times. This chain joins TRBV10-3 and TRBJ2-1, with TRBD1 as a possible D gene (5 bases). The germline CDR1 and CDR2 sequences are ENHRY and SYGVKD. V lost 6 bases, J lost 0 bases, and 12 bases lay in between. This CDR3 region has 15 residues. The CDR3, as DNA: TGTGCCATCAGCCCTCGACAGAGCTCCTACAATGAGCAGTTCTTC. This sequence encodes CAISPRQSSYNEQFF.

The chain combines TRBV3-1 with TRBJ1-2; D not certain. V was shortened by 1 base and J by 4 bases, with 10 bases between the two germline ends. Germline V gene lookup returns CDR1 LGHDT and CDR2 YNNKEL (reference sequence). The CDR3 runs to 14 residues. CDR3 in amino acids: CASSQAGSTYGYTF. The CDR3 DNA follows: TGTGCCAGCAGCCAAGCTGGATCTACCTATGGCTACACCTTC.

About this clonotype: Germline and junction disagree at one end, which may indicate a read error. This chain connects TRBV10-3 to TRBJ2-5, with D perhaps TRBD1 or TRBD2 (6 bases each). The CDR3 is 15 residues long. Germline assignment: CDR1 ENHRY and CDR2 SYGVKD. The CDR3 is CAISESFGGGETQYF. DNA for the CDR3: TGTGCAATCAGTGAGTCGTTCGGGGGCGGGGAGACCCAGTACTTC.

V and J are TRBV5-4 and TRBJ2-6; 7 bases agree with TRBD1. Germline CDR1 reads SGHNT; CDR2 reads YYREEE (reference sequence). This CDR3 is 17 amino acids long. The V and J ends lost 0 bases and 4 bases, in that order; junction bases with no gene match: 7. Written as DNA, the CDR3 is TGTGCCAGCAGCTTGGCAGGGGGAGCGTGGGGGGCCAACGTCCTGACTTTC. It translates to CASSLAGGAWGANVLTF.

This clonotype was recorded a few times. This sequence joins TRBV12-3 or TRBV12-4 and TRBJ1-1; D gene unclear. V lost 3 bases to trimming and J lost 7 bases, with 12 bases between them. The CDR3 sequence is 13 residues long. As DNA, the CDR3 is TGTGCCAGCAGTTTCTCACGCGGGGATGAAGCTTTCTTT. Amino acids: CASSFSRGDEAFF.

There are a few counts of this clonotype. V usage is TRBV3-2 and J usage is TRBJ1-1. TRBV3-2 is annotated as a pseudogene. This CDR3 contains 16 residues. Written as DNA, the CDR3 is TGTGCCAGCAGCCAAGATCTTCGGCAGGGCCACACTGAAGCTTTCTTT. This sequence encodes CASSQDLRQGHTEAFF.

V and J are TRBV12-3 or TRBV12-4 and TRBJ2-5; 11 bases map to TRBD2. The V gene end was trimmed by 3 bases and the J gene end by 4 bases; junction bases not matched to a gene: 4. CDR3 length: 15 residues. CDR3 sequence (DNA): TGTGCCAGCAGTTTGACTAGCGGGGTGGCAGAGACCCAGTACTTC. Protein sequence: CASSLTSGVAETQYF.